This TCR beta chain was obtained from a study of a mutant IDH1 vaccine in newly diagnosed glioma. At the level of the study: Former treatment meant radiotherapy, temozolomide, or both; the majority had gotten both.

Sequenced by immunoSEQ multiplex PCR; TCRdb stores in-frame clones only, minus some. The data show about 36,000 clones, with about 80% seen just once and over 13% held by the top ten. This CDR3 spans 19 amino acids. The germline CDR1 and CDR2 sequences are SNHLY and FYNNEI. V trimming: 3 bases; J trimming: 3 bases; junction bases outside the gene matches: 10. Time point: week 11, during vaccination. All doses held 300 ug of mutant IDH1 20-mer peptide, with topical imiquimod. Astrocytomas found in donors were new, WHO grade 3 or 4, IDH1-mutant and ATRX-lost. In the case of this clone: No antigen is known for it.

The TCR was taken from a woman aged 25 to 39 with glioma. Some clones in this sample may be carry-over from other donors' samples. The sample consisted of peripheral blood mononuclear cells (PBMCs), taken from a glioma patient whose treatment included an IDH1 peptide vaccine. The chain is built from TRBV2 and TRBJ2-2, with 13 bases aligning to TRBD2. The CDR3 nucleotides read TGTGCCAGCAGTGATGTGGGACTAGCGGGGCGGTACTACACCGGGGAGCTGTTTTTT. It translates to CASSDVGLAGRYYTGELFF.